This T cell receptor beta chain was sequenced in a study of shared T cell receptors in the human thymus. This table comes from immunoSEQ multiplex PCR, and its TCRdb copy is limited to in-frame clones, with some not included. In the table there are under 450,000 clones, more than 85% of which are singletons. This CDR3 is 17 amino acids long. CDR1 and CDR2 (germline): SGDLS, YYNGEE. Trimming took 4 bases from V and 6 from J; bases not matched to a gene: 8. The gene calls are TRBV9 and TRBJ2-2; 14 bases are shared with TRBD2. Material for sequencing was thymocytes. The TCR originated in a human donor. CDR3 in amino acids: CASSPPGLAGVPGELFF. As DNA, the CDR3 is TGTGCCAGCAGCCCCCCGGGACTAGCGGGAGTTCCCGGGGAGCTGTTTTTT.